This T cell receptor beta chain was profiled in a study of blood T cell repertoires in COVID-19. Whole-study context: Researchers got acute and convalescent COVID-19 samples from the United States, Italy and Spain. Sample material is recorded as cDNA or gDNA derived from T cells, B-cell-depleted T cells, or PBMCs.

Germline loops: CDR1 SGHAT, CDR2 FQNNGV. Trimming shortened V by 2 bases and J by 3 bases, and 17 bases separated the two germline ends. This CDR3 has 16 amino acids. Original analysis: Estimates of nucleated cell counts were drawn from the amplification of reference gene primers. Clones were sequenced by immunoSEQ multiplex PCR, and TCRdb holds only the in-frame ones, with some missing. V, J and clone size reflect that table, while D and trimming were determined from the DNA. The table has hundreds of thousands of clones, roughly 85% seen once; the top ten hold just over 7%. This clonotype was obtained from a human donor in a cohort sampled during active COVID-19. This chain links TRBV11-2 with TRBJ2-7; D might be TRBD2 (6 bases). The sequenced sample consisted of peripheral blood. The CDR3 DNA reads as TGTGCCAGCAGCTTAAATAGGGCGGGACGGAGCTACGAGCAGTACTTC. It translates to CASSLNRAGRSYEQYF.